This T cell receptor (beta chain) was captured by sequencing in a study of blood T cell repertoires in COVID-19. CDR1 is SEHNR and CDR2 is FQNEAQ in the germline V gene (reference sequence). CDR3 length: 14 residues. V lost 5 bases and J lost 7; bases outside the gene matches: 6. Clones were read by immunoSEQ multiplex PCR, and TCRdb kept only the in-frame ones, dropping some. There are about 200,000 clones in the sample; 92% occur only once, and around 0.84% lies in the top ten. The source is a man in his sixties with COVID-19, enrolled during active disease. What was sequenced was peripheral blood. The V and J genes are TRBV7-9 and TRBJ2-7; 12 bases agree with TRBD1. The CDR3 DNA is TGTGCCAGCAGCCCGGGACAGGGGGCTGGGGAGCAGTACTTC. Translating it yields CASSPGQGAGEQYF.